A selection of T cell receptor beta chains follows, all from one sample in a study of human T cells and chemical hapten exposure. One entry per CDR3 protein results from TCRdb running MiXCR on the RACE reads. The table includes around 130,000 distinct CDR3 sequences, approximately 10% detected once. The sequencing input was whole blood. Receptor source: a male donor in good health. Some clones in this sample may be carry-over from other donors' samples. Both conserved end residues are part of each CDR3. A D gene is named only where the DNA matches it firmly. The listing skips clone size in some rows; elsewhere it reads once, few, many or a size class.

abundance: few
d_gene: -
len: 12
v_gene: TRBV7-2
j_gene: TRBJ2-1
CDR3aa: CASSVQEAEQFF
CDR3nt: TGTGCCAGCAGCGTGCAGGAGGCTGAGCAGTTCTTC

abundance: -
d_gene: -
len: 13
v_gene: TRBV7-9
j_gene: TRBJ2-1
CDR3aa: CASSLGRASWQFF
CDR3nt: TGTGCCAGCAGCTTAGGCAGGGCATCTTGGCAGTTCTTC

abundance: -
d_gene: -
len: 13
v_gene: TRBV12-3/TRBV12-4
j_gene: TRBJ1-2
CDR3aa: CASSRPGGDGYTF
CDR3nt: TGTGCCAGCAGTAGGCCCGGGGGAGATGGCTACACCTTC

abundance: few
d_gene: -
len: 13
v_gene: TRBV10-3
j_gene: TRBJ2-5
CDR3aa: CATRDLGAETQYF
CDR3nt: TGTGCCACCAGGGACCTTGGCGCGGAGACCCAGTACTTC

abundance: many
d_gene: -
len: 16
v_gene: TRBV11-1
j_gene: TRBJ2-3
CDR3aa: CASSLLSGARTDTQYF
CDR3nt: TGTGCCAGCAGCTTGTTGTCGGGGGCGCGCACAGATACGCAGTATTTT

abundance: -
d_gene: -
len: 12
v_gene: TRBV29-1
j_gene: TRBJ1-1
CDR3aa: CSVQGWDTEAFF
CDR3nt: TGCAGCGTTCAAGGGTGGGACACTGAAGCTTTCTTT

abundance: -
d_gene: -
len: 12
v_gene: TRBV5-6
j_gene: TRBJ2-1
CDR3aa: CASSLVNNEQFF
CDR3nt: TGTGCCAGCAGCTTGGTTAACAATGAGCAGTTCTTC

abundance: -
d_gene: TRBD1
len: 14
v_gene: TRBV15
j_gene: TRBJ1-6
CDR3aa: CATSHSGTASPLHF
CDR3nt: TGTGCCACCAGCCATTCCGGGACAGCTTCACCCCTCCACTTT

abundance: -
d_gene: -
len: 11
v_gene: TRBV2
j_gene: TRBJ2-7
CDR3aa: CASSPLREQYF
CDR3nt: TGTGCCAGCTCCCCCTTGCGGGAGCAGTACTTC

abundance: many
d_gene: -
len: 12
v_gene: TRBV5-1
j_gene: TRBJ2-3
CDR3aa: CASSKAPDTQYF
CDR3nt: TGCGCCAGCAGCAAGGCTCCAGATACGCAGTATTTT

abundance: few
d_gene: -
len: 14
v_gene: TRBV19
j_gene: TRBJ2-7
CDR3aa: CASSMEGTSSEQYF
CDR3nt: TGTGCCAGTAGTATGGAGGGTACCTCCAGCGAGCAGTACTTC

abundance: many
d_gene: TRBD2
len: 18
v_gene: TRBV10-3
j_gene: TRBJ2-1
CDR3aa: CAISAASGGAGSYNEQFF
CDR3nt: TGTGCCATCAGTGCGGCTAGCGGGGGGGCCGGTTCCTACAATGAGCAGTTCTTC

abundance: -
d_gene: -
len: 12
v_gene: TRBV2
j_gene: TRBJ2-1
CDR3aa: CANRGPVNEQFF
CDR3nt: TGTGCCAACCGGGGGCCGGTCAATGAGCAGTTCTTC

abundance: many
d_gene: -
len: 15
v_gene: TRBV29-1
j_gene: TRBJ1-2
CDR3aa: CSVDRGTPANYGYTF
CDR3nt: TGCAGCGTTGACCGCGGGACACCTGCTAACTATGGCTACACCTTC

abundance: -
d_gene: TRBD1
len: 14
v_gene: TRBV20-1
j_gene: TRBJ2-2
CDR3aa: CSARETGGTGELFF
CDR3nt: TGCAGTGCTAGAGAAACAGGGGGTACCGGGGAGCTGTTTTTT

abundance: -
d_gene: TRBD2
len: 15
v_gene: TRBV9
j_gene: TRBJ2-5
CDR3aa: CASSVEASGRETQYF
CDR3nt: TGTGCCAGCAGCGTAGAGGCTAGCGGGAGGGAGACCCAGTACTTC

abundance: -
d_gene: TRBD2
len: 15
v_gene: TRBV12-3/TRBV12-4
j_gene: TRBJ2-3
CDR3aa: CASRYSGASTDTQYF
CDR3nt: TGTGCCAGCAGATATAGCGGGGCTAGCACAGATACGCAGTATTTT

abundance: many
d_gene: -
len: 15
v_gene: TRBV2
j_gene: TRBJ2-7
CDR3aa: CASSRGGGETYEQYF
CDR3nt: TGTGCCAGCAGCCGCGGGGGCGGGGAAACCTACGAGCAGTACTTC

abundance: -
d_gene: -
len: 13
v_gene: TRBV24-1
j_gene: TRBJ2-3
CDR3aa: CATSDSTGNTQYF
CDR3nt: TGTGCCACCAGTGACTCGACAGGAAATACGCAGTATTTT

abundance: many
d_gene: TRBD1
len: 13
v_gene: TRBV6-5
j_gene: TRBJ1-1
CDR3aa: CASSYSSDRAAFF
CDR3nt: TGTGCCAGCAGTTACTCAAGTGACAGGGCGGCTTTCTTT

abundance: few
d_gene: -
len: 13
v_gene: TRBV18
j_gene: TRBJ2-3
CDR3aa: CASSPAVTDTQYF
CDR3nt: TGTGCCAGCTCACCGGCGGTCACAGATACGCAGTATTTT

abundance: many
d_gene: -
len: 15
v_gene: TRBV12-3/TRBV12-4
j_gene: TRBJ2-3
CDR3aa: CASSPSGAQADTQYF
CDR3nt: TGTGCCAGCTCCCCGTCGGGGGCGCAAGCAGATACGCAGTATTTT

abundance: -
d_gene: TRBD2
len: 19
v_gene: TRBV27
j_gene: TRBJ2-2
CDR3aa: CASSSRASGSLVYTGELFF
CDR3nt: TGTGCCAGCAGTTCACGGGCTAGCGGGAGTCTGGTGTACACCGGGGAGCTGTTTTTT

abundance: few
d_gene: -
len: 14
v_gene: TRBV29-1
j_gene: TRBJ2-4
CDR3aa: CSVEDRRVENIQYF
CDR3nt: TGCAGCGTTGAAGATCGCAGGGTGGAAAACATTCAGTACTTC